This T cell receptor (beta chain) appears in the sequencing data of a study of sequential checkpoint blockade in melanoma. Broader study findings: About 30 times likelier clinical benefit followed increased tumor T-cell fraction and clonality. PD-L1 staining and CD8+ counts, not mutational load, tracked tumor T-cell clonality.

Treatment defined: randomized to nivolumab then ipilimumab (arm A) or the reverse (arm B). This clone was detected a few times. The target antigen is unknown. Generated by immunoSEQ multiplex PCR, the TCRdb table keeps only in-frame clones and is missing some. The sample records under 3,000 clones, 20% to 25% being singletons. Germline values: CDR1 KGHSH, CDR2 LQKENI. V lost 3 bases to trimming and J lost 6 bases; unmatched junction nucleotides: 8. The CDR3 extends over 15 amino acids. The TCR comes from a human donor with melanoma. This chain links TRBV18 with TRBJ1-5, with TRBD1 matching 7 bases. Material: tumor tissue (inferred from file names), obtained from a patient given nivolumab and ipilimumab in sequence. The CDR3 bases are TGTGCCAGCTCACCTCCCACAGGGGAGCGTCAGCCCCAGCATTTT. Encoded protein: CASSPPTGERQPQHF.